The T cell receptor (beta chain) described here comes from a study of human T cells and chemical hapten exposure. Background on the study: Patients' scalps got diphenylcyclopropenone weekly throughout the approximately 25-week study. DPC (0.01%) was patch tested on the upper back and read at 6 days.

The time point was: pre-sensitization, week 0. Indicated treatment: therapeutic diphenylcyclopropenone sensitization with weekly scalp DPC. Via MiXCR, TCRdb re-called the RACE reads, giving one row per CDR3 protein. The sample lists 150,000 to 200,000 distinct CDR3 sequences; nearly 30% were seen once. Germline V lookup: CDR1 WNHNN, CDR2 SYGVQD (reference sequence). The V and J ends lost 3 bases and 1 base, in that order; junction bases with no gene match: 4. The CDR3 is made up of 16 amino acids. The rearrangement joins TRBV10-1 to TRBJ2-1, with 9 positions matching TRBD2. The sample was whole blood, taken in connection with sensitization to the hapten diphenylcyclopropenone (DPC). This receptor was taken from a woman in her twenties or thirties with alopecia areata. Some clones in this sample may be carry-over from other donors' samples. In DNA, the CDR3 is TGCGCCAGCAGTGAATCGACTAGCGGTTCCTACAATGAGCAGTTCTTC. Translating gives CASSESTSGSYNEQFF.